This T cell receptor (beta chain) was obtained from a study of T cells in Graves' hyperthyroidism and ophthalmopathy (dated by TCRdb to between 2019 and 2020). With respect to the entire study: Peripheral blood samples were taken at initial diagnosis, before any treatment was given. TCR V-J signatures able to tell the groups apart were searched for in a discovery cohort of 90 to 100 patients, of whom over 40 had Graves' ophthalmopathy and around 58 had stable Graves' hyperthyroidism. Prospective prediction of ophthalmopathy was tested in an independent validation cohort of fewer than 20 hyperthyroidism patients and 15 to 17 patients who later progressed to ophthalmopathy. The 95 to 100 discovery patients were randomly divided into training and test sets at a 7:3 ratio. In several Graves' hyperthyroidism patients, the study also compared T-cell repertoires from thyroid tissue with T-cell repertoires from blood. Following sampling, methimazole starting at 30 mg daily was given to hyperthyroidism patients, and high-dose intravenous methylprednisolone was given to ophthalmopathy patients. The paper reports TCR Vbeta CDR3 sequencing of some 140 peripheral blood samples: fewer than 50 ophthalmopathy, fewer than 85 hyperthyroidism and around 17 progressor patients. Points the paper makes about the study in general: A model built on a 13 V-J signature distinguished ophthalmopathy from stable hyperthyroidism, reaching around 90% sensitivity and under 84% specificity in cross-validation and 80%/75% in testing. In validation, progression to ophthalmopathy was predicted by the model with 65% to 71% sensitivity and about 72% specificity, a median of 6.5 months before onset. Most expanded thyroid clonotypes (frequency above 0.001) were also detected in blood, suggesting blood repertoires may reflect thyroid immune responses. Sample size was not statistically predetermined, and blinding of investigators to group allocation was not performed.

V is reduced by 7 bases and J by 4 bases, leaving a spacing of 19 bases between them. For CDR1 and CDR2, the germline V gene lists SQVTM and ANQGSEA. The CDR3 measures 14 amino acids from cysteine to phenylalanine. The kept DNA is CDR3 alone, 42 bases in frame from the first base. In its sample, this clonotype was seen a few times. Which antigen it targets is not known. Base qualities were left out, and no much larger clone turns up one base away. The TCR beta CDR3 regions were amplified from RNA transcripts. A first-round RT-PCR of the TCR CDR3 used the HTBI primer set with the Qiagen OneStep RT-PCR kit. A second multiplex PCR round built the libraries, followed by size selection and purification. The libraries were sequenced on an Illumina HiSeq2000 using paired-end 100 bp reads. As for the original processing: SOAPnuke was used to process the raw data, removing reads that contained adapters or uncalled bases, had a mean Phred below 15, or lacked an exact match to the constant primer or identifier. COPE v1.2.5 was used to merge high-quality paired reads, and clonotypes were defined as unique nucleotide sequences. Clonotypes were aligned to IMGT TRBV, TRBD and TRBJ reference segments using MiTCR v1.1. Analysis was restricted to V-J combinations with a frequency above 0.0001, which covered roughly 99% of repertoires. The TCS score was defined as the ratio of F50 (clonal expansion) to E x V (chaos), calculated using BLOSUM62-based TCRdist between CDR3 peptides within each V-J. Welch's t-statistics and random forest reduced roughly 530 V-J features to about 12, which were used in a naive Bayes classifier (R e1071). Using fastp at Q25 and MiXCR, TCRdb reprocessed the public reads and kept productive beta chains. Rows are unified per CDR3 protein, each entry keeping the most common DNA and genes. The V and J calls, along with clone size, are taken from TCRdb and not from the paper's own processing. This sample is represented by some 560,000 distinct CDR3 sequences; around 14% of them were singletons. 7.3% of the sample rests with the top ten.

Stable Graves' hyperthyroidism was defined as the absence of progression to ophthalmopathy over 18 months of follow-up. The hyperthyroidism patients were between 18 and 65 years old and newly diagnosed, with a disease duration of less than 2 months. Any patient with an uncontrolled infection, another autoimmune disease, pregnancy or lactation was excluded. Diagnoses were based on clinical symptoms, serum thyroxine and TRAb, thyroid ultrasound and orbital computed tomography. Ficoll-Paque density gradient centrifugation was used to isolate PBMCs from 8.5 to 10 ml of fresh peripheral blood. Total RNA was extracted using Trizol reagent, and RNA quality was assessed on an Agilent 2100 Bioanalyzer.

The sequencing input was blood. The chain couples TRBV29-1 to TRBJ1-2; the D gene remains uncertain. This TCR came from a woman in her 30s with Graves' hyperthyroidism. The encoded CDR3 is CSAYLSPESYGYTF. The DNA is TGCAGCGCCTATCTTTCCCCTGAATCCTATGGCTACACCTTC.